The 22 T cell receptor beta chains listed next were all sequenced from one sample in a study of tumor and adjacent non-tumor tissue in lung cancer. No cell sorting was done before RNA was extracted from the tissue. This non-tumor lung sample came from over 3 cm beyond the tumor edge. A modified ARM-PCR protocol with three rounds of nested PCR amplified TCRbeta. TCRdb ran MiXCR on the multiplex PCR reads and lists one entry per CDR3 protein. The data hold 90,000 to 100,000 distinct CDR3 sequences, with more than 80% observed a single time. The sequenced sample was distant non-tumor lung tissue. The receptors derive from a man between 60 and 75 years old with small cell lung cancer.

Details on this clonotype: Germline and junction disagree at one end, which may indicate a read error. The chain links TRBV16 to TRBJ2-5; D may be TRBD2 (6 bases). Germline CDR1 is KGHSY and CDR2 is FQNENV. This CDR3 spans 13 amino acids. The CDR3 loop reads CARRASREETQYF. In DNA, the CDR3 is TGTGCCCGTAGAGCGTCAAGGGAGGAGACGCAGTACTTC.

Note on this clonotype: Just one base apart from a much larger clone, this may be a read error. The chain uses TRBV6-5 and TRBJ2-2; no firm D call. CDR1 is MNHEY, CDR2 SVGAGI, per germline. The CDR3 consists of 15 residues. Written as DNA, the CDR3 is TGTGCCAGCAATTACGAGCCCAGGTCGGGCGGGGAGCTGTTTTTT. This gives the protein CASNYEPRSGGELFF.

A remark on this clonotype: One junction end disagrees with the germline gene, perhaps due to a read error. The chain links TRBV29-1 to TRBJ2-1, with 9 nucleotides matching TRBD1. The germline V gene has CDR1 SQVTM and CDR2 ANQGSEA. The CDR3 is 16 residues long. The CDR3 region has the DNA TGCAGCGTTGTGTTGCTAGGGGACAGGGCTTCGGATGAGCGGTTCTTC. Protein sequence: CSVVLLGDRASDERFF.

A note on this clonotype: Mismatch with germline at one junction end may stem from a read error. The genes are TRBV12-3 or TRBV12-4 and TRBJ2-5, with D perhaps TRBD2 (6 bases). The CDR3 runs 13 residues. The DNA of the CDR3 is TGTGCCAGCATTGGTAGCGGCCAAGAGACACAGTACTTC. Amino acids: CASIGSGQETQYF.

On this clonotype itself: Its ends do not fully match the called genes, so a read error is possible. The J gene is TRBJ1-1, the V gene TRBV11-2; D unresolved. The CDR3 consists of 13 residues. From germline, CDR1 is SGHAT and CDR2 FQNNGV. CDR3 nucleotide sequence: TGTGCCAGCAGCTTAGAACGCGAGCTCGAAGTTTTCTTT. It is translated as CASSLERELEVFF.

A word on this clonotype: The junction shows a germline mismatch at one end, possibly a read error. V usage is TRBV4-2 and J usage is TRBJ2-1; 11 bases are shared with TRBD2. The CDR3 is made up of 16 amino acids. CDR1 is LGHNA and CDR2 is YNFKEQ in the germline V gene. The CDR3 loop reads CASSQDNTSGSSEQFF. CDR3 DNA: TGTGCCAGCAGCCAAGATAACACTAGCGGGAGTTCTGAGCAATTCTTC.

V usage is TRBV11-2 and J usage is TRBJ2-1; maybe TRBD1 (5 bases). This CDR3 comprises 14 residues. Looked up from germline, CDR1 is SGHAT and CDR2 is FQNNGV. V dropped 8 bases and J dropped 16 bases, with 27 bases sitting between them. CDR3 sequence (DNA): TGTGCCAGCCAGAGGCGCCAGGGCGACAATGAACACTTCTTC. It is translated as CASQRRQGDNEHFF.

With regard to this clonotype: At one end the junction does not follow the germline gene, possibly because of a read error. The J gene is TRBJ1-4, the V gene TRBV6-6; D not resolved. This CDR3 contains 17 residues. Germline V gene lookup returns CDR1 MNHNY and CDR2 SVGAGI (reference sequence). The chain's CDR3 is CASSHRNSPPHYMILLF. CDR3 nucleotide sequence: TGTGCCAGCAGTCACCGAAATTCGCCCCCTCATTACATGATTCTGTTATTT.

The chain employs TRBV11-2 and TRBJ2-1; the D gene is possibly TRBD2 (5 bases). This CDR3 spans 18 amino acids. Germline CDR1 SGHAT, CDR2 FQNNGV. CDR3 in DNA: TGTGCTTGCAGCTTAGGAGTAGCAGGAGGCTACTACTACAATGAGCAGTTCTTC. Its protein is CACSLGVAGGYYYNEQFF.

The V call is TRBV29-1, the J call TRBJ2-1; 7 bases align to TRBD1. Germline CDR1 and CDR2: SQVTM and ANQGSEA. The CDR3 sequence is 13 residues long. After removal of 7 bases from V and 4 bases from J, the junction contained 7 bases not matched to a gene. CDR3 in amino acids: CSAFGTAYNEQFF. The CDR3 nucleotides are TGCAGCGCTTTCGGGACAGCTTACAATGAGCAGTTCTTC.

This clonotype was detected many times. The gene calls are TRBV12-3 or TRBV12-4 and TRBJ1-1, with no clear D. V lost 2 bases to trimming and J lost 2 bases, with 6 bases between them. The CDR3 is made up of 13 amino acids. CDR3 residues: CASSLTRNTEAFF. The CDR3 DNA reads as TGTGCCAGCAGTTTAACTCGAAACACTGAAGCTTTCTTT.

About this clonotype: The conserved final phenylalanine or tryptophan is absent from the CDR3, which likely points to a read error. The rearrangement links TRBV30 to TRBJ2-1; a weak D match, TRBD2 (6 bases). Germline lookup yields CDR1 GTSNPN and CDR2 SVGIG (reference sequence). The CDR3 loop spans 13 amino acids. The V end lost 0 bases, the J end lost 12 bases, and 15 bases lay between the germline ends. The CDR3 loop is CAWSVQMGTLQFL. CDR3 nucleotide sequence: TGTGCCTGGAGTGTACAGATGGGGACTTTGCAGTTCTTA.

Concerning this clonotype: A read error may account for a junction end that differs from germline. The rearrangement uses TRBV12-3 or TRBV12-4 and TRBJ2-3; the D gene is possibly TRBD2 (6 bases). This CDR3 has 15 amino acids. CDR3 protein: CASTFYVGGTDTQCF. The CDR3 DNA is TGTGCCAGCACTTTCTATGTCGGGGGAACAGATACGCAGTGTTTT.

For this clonotype: This may arise from a read error, as a much more abundant clone is one base away. The rearrangement links TRBV20-1 to TRBJ2-1; D gene uncertain. The CDR3 has 14 amino acids. Per germline, CDR1 DFQATT and CDR2 SNEGSKA (reference sequence). V dropped 3 bases and J dropped 8 bases, with 17 bases sitting between them. The CDR3 bases are TGCAGTGCTAGTTCTCGGCTAACCCGGGATGAGCAGTTCTTC. Translation gives CSASSRLTRDEQFF.

Worth noting for this clonotype: With a much larger clone just one base away, this may be a read error. The chain has TRBV20-1 and TRBJ2-1; 7 bases align to TRBD2. The CDR3 length is 14 residues. The J segment lost 6 bases and the V segment lost 7 bases, leaving 12 bases of the junction unmatched. CDR1 is DFQATT, CDR2 SNEGSKA, per germline (reference sequence). The CDR3 loop reads CSVASGTRSNEQFF. DNA of the CDR3: TGCAGTGTTGCGAGCGGGACTCGAAGCAATGAGCAGTTCTTC.

Comments on this clonotype: It is likely a read error, because the conserved phenylalanine at the end of the CDR3 is missing. The DNA is left out, because the CDR3 cannot be placed on it with certainty; the CDR3 is given as TCRdb lists it. This chain uses TRBV6-5 with TRBJ2-7; TRBD1, the table's D call, lacks a check against the DNA. A total of 14 residues make up the CDR3, ends included. CDR1 and CDR2 from the germline V gene are MNHEY and SVGAGI. The CDR3 sequence: CASSPGTGRNEQCS.

As concerns this clonotype: A much larger clonotype is one base distant, so this may be a read error. The rearrangement links TRBV20-1 to TRBJ2-5; maybe TRBD2 (5 bases). CDR1 is DFQATT and CDR2 is SNEGSKA in the germline V gene (reference sequence). The CDR3 covers 13 residues. The chain's CDR3 is CSARKLEHETLYF. CDR3 coding DNA: TGCAGTGCTAGAAAACTAGAGCACGAGACCCTGTACTTC.

V and J are TRBV11-2 and TRBJ2-1; D unresolved. The CDR3 runs 16 residues. Trimming stripped 9 bases from V and 16 bases from J, with 34 bases between. Germline loops: CDR1 SGHAT, CDR2 FQNNGV. DNA of the CDR3: TGTGCCAGAAGCGCCCACGATAGCTCCTCCTACAATGAGTACTTCTTC. Translated, it gives CARSAHDSSSYNEYFF.

In this sample, this clonotype turned up a few times. A read error is possible here, since a much larger clone lies one base away. Here the CDR3 omits its conserved ending phenylalanine or tryptophan, so a read error is the likely source. This chain connects TRBV28 to TRBJ1-1; 8 bases are a match to TRBD1. J was trimmed by 8 bases and V by 6 bases; bases with no gene match: 2. Per the germline V gene, CDR1 is MDHEN and CDR2 is SYDVKM. The CDR3 is 11 amino acids. The CDR3 bases are TGTGCCAGCAGCCGGGACAGGGAAGCTTTCTGT. This codes for CASSRDREAFC.

On this clonotype: The junction differs from germline at one of its ends, possibly a read error. The chain recombines TRBV6-5 with TRBJ2-1, with D possibly TRBD2 on 6 matching bases. This CDR3 has 16 amino acids. Germline V lookup: CDR1 MNHEY, CDR2 SVGAGI. CDR3 sequence (DNA): TGCGCCACCTCTAAGGCACGCGGGATCGACTACCATGTGCAGTTCTTC. This codes for CATSKARGIDYHVQFF.

The table lists this clonotype with a count of one. A much larger clone is a single base away; this may be a read error. The gene calls are TRBV20-1 and TRBJ1-1; D uncertain. Trimming left V 7 bases short and J 4 bases short, with 16 bases between. The germline gives CDR1 DFQATT, CDR2 SNEGSKA (reference sequence). This CDR3 is built from 13 residues. The CDR3 coding sequence is TGCAGTGTTCTGAAACAGTGTGGCACTGAAGCTTTCTTT. It translates to CSVLKQCGTEAFF.

The rearrangement uses TRBV24-1 and TRBJ2-1; D not resolved. The germline V gene has CDR1 KGHDR and CDR2 SFDVKD. The V end was cut by 5 bases, the J end by 9 bases, with 16 bases between. The CDR3 totals 14 residues. This chain's CDR3 is CATSGSVENIEQFF. CDR3 DNA: TGTGCCACCAGTGGCAGTGTAGAGAACATTGAGCAGTTCTTC.